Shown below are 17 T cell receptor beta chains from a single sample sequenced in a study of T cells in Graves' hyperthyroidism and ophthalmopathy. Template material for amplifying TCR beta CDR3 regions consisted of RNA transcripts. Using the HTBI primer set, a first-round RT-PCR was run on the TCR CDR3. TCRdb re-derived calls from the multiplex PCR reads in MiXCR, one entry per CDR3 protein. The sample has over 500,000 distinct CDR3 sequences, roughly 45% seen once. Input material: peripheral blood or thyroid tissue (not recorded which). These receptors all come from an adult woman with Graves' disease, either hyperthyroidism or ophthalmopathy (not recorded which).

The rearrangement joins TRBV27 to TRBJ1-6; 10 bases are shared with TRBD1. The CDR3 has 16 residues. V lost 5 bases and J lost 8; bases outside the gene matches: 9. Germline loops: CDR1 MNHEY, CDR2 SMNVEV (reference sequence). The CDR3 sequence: CASSLSGQGTYSPLHF. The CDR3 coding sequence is TGTGCCAGCAGTCTGTCGGGACAGGGGACATATTCACCCCTCCACTTT.

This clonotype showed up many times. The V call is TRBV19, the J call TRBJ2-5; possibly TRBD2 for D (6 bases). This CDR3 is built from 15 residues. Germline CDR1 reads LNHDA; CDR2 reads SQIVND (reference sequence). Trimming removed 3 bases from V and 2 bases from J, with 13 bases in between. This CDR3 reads CASSMQRAEQETQYF. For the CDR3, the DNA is TGTGCCAGTAGTATGCAGCGGGCAGAACAAGAGACCCAGTACTTC.

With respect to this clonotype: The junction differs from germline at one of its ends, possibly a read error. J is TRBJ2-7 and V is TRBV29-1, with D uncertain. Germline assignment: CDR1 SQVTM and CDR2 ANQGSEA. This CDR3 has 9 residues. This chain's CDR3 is CSVSYKQYF. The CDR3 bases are TGCAGCGTCTCCTACAAGCAGTACTTC.

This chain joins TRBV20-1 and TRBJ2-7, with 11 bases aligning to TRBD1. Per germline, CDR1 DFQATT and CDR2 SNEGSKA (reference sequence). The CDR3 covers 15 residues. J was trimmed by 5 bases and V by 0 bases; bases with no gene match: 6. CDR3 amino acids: CSARDRGQGGDEQYF. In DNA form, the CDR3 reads TGCAGTGCTAGAGATCGGGGACAGGGGGGCGACGAGCAGTACTTC.

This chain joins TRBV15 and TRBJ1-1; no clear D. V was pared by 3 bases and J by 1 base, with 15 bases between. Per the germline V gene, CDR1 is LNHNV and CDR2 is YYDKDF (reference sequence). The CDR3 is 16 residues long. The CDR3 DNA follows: TGTGCCACCAGCAGCTTAGCTGGGTTCCCGAACACTGAAGCTTTCTTT. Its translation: CATSSLAGFPNTEAFF.

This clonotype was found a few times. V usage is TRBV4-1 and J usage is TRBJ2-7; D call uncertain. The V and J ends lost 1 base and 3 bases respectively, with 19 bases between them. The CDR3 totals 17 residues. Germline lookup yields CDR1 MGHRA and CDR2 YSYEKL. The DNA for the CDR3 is TGCGCCAGCAGCCAAGCATTTCCCACCCCAAGCGTCTACGAGCAGTACTTC. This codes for CASSQAFPTPSVYEQYF.

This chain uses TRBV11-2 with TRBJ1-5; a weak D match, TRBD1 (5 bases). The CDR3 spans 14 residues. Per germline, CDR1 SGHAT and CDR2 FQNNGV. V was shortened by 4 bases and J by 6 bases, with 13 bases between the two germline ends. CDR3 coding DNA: TGTGCCAGCAGCTCTGAGAGGGGCGGTCAGCCCCAGCATTTT. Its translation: CASSSERGGQPQHF.

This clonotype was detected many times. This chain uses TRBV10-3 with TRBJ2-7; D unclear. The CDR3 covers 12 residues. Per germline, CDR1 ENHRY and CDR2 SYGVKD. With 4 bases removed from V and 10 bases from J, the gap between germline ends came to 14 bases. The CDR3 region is CAISGRRLKQYF. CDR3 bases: TGTGCCATCAGTGGACGCCGACTTAAACAGTACTTC.

For the CDR3, the DNA is TGTGCCAGCATTAACCGAGGGGCCAACGTCCTGACTTTC. Translating it yields CASINRGANVLTF. The rearrangement links TRBV7-9 to TRBJ2-6; D not resolved. V shed 7 bases and J shed 4 bases, with 8 bases lying between them. Per germline, CDR1 SEHNR and CDR2 FQNEAQ (reference sequence). This CDR3 is 13 amino acids long.

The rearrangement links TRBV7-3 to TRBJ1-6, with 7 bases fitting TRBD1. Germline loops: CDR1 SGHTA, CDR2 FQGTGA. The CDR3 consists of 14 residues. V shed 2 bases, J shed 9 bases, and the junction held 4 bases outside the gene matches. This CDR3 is CASSLQGEISPLHF. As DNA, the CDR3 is TGTGCCAGCAGCTTACAGGGGGAGATTTCACCCCTCCACTTT. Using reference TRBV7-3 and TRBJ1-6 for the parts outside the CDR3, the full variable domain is GAGVSQTPSNKVTEKGKYVELRCDPISGHTALYWYRQSLGQGPEFLIYFQGTGAADDSGLPNDRFFAVRPEGSVSTLKIQRTERGDSAVYLCASSLQGEISPLHFGNGTRLTVT.

This chain's CDR3 is CASSFLVGAGELFF. In DNA, the CDR3 is TGTGCCAGCAGCTTTTTGGTCGGGGCCGGGGAGCTGTTTTTT. The chain combines TRBV12-3 or TRBV12-4 with TRBJ2-2; a weak D match, TRBD2 (5 bases). Trimming pared 6 bases from V and 6 bases from J, leaving 14 bases between. The CDR3 contains 14 residues.

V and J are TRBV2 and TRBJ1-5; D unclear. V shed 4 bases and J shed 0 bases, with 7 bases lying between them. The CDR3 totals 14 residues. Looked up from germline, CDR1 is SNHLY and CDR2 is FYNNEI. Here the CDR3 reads CASSVGHSNQPQHF. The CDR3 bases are TGTGCCAGCAGTGTTGGTCATAGCAATCAGCCCCAGCATTTT. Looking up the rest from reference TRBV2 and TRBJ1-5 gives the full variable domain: EPEVTQTPSHQVTQMGQEVILRCVPISNHLYFYWYRQILGQKVEFLVSFYNNEISEKSEIFDDQFSVERPDGSNFTLKIRSTKLEDSAMYFCASSVGHSNQPQHFGDGTRLSIL.

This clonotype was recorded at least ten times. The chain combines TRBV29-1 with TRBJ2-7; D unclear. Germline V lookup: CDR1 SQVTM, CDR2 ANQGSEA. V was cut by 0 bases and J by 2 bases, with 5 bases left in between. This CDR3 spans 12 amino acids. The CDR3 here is CSVEETTYEQYF. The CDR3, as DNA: TGCAGCGTTGAAGAAACTACCTACGAGCAGTACTTC.

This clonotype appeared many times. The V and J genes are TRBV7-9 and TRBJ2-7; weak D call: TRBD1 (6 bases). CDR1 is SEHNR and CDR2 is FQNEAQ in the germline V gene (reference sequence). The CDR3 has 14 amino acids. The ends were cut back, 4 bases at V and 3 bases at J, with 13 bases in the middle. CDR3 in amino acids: CASSSKGDNYEQYF. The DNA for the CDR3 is TGTGCCAGCAGCTCAAAAGGGGACAACTACGAGCAGTACTTC. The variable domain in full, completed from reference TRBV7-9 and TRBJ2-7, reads DTGVSQNPRHKITKRGQNVTFRCDPISEHNRLYWYRQTLGQGPEFLTYFQNEAQLEKSRLLSDRFSAERPKGSFSTLEIQRTEQGDSAMYLCASSSKGDNYEQYFGPGTRLTVT.

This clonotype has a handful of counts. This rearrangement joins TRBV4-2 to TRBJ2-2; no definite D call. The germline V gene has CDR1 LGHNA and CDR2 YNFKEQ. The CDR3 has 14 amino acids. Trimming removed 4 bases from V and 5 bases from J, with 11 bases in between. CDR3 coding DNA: TGTGCCAGCAGCCCCGATGGTGTTACCGGGGAGCTGTTTTTT. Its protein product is CASSPDGVTGELFF.

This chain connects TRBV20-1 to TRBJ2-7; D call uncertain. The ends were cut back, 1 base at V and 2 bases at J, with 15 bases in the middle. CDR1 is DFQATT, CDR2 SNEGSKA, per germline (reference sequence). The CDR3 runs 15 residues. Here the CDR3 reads CSARVQSVQAYEQYF. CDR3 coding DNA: TGCAGTGCTAGAGTACAGAGCGTGCAAGCCTACGAGCAGTACTTC.

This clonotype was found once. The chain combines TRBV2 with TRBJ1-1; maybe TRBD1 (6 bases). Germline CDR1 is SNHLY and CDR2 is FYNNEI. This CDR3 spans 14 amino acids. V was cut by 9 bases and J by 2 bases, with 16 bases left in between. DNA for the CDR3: TGTGCCAGGGGGCAGGGACAATTTAACACTGAAGCTTTCTTT. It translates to CARGQGQFNTEAFF.